This T cell receptor beta chain was documented in a study of T-cell reconstitution after alpha-beta-depleted transplantation in children. The CDR3 is 11 residues long. The germline gives CDR1 SGHTA, CDR2 FQGNSA. V lost 3 bases to trimming and J lost 5 bases, with 4 bases between them. This clonotype was counted many times. Preparation of the TCRbeta library involved a method that used unique molecular identifiers. Via MiXCR, TCRdb re-called the PCR reads, giving one row per CDR3 protein. This sample yields approximately 350,000 distinct CDR3 sequences, of which 13% are seen a single time; 4% to 5.5% belongs to the top ten.

The sample in question was PBMCs, obtained from the stem cell graft. This rearrangement joins TRBV7-2 to TRBJ1-2; unclear D gene. The clonotype was recovered from a human donor who donated a stem cell graft to a child with Fanconi anemia. Written as DNA, the CDR3 is TGTGCCAGCAGCTTGGAGTATGGCTACACCTTC. It specifies CASSLEYGYTF.